This T cell receptor beta chain was documented in a study of blood T cell repertoires in COVID-19. Assay used: immunoSEQ multiplex PCR; TCRdb lists only in-frame clones, some missing. Among 300,000 to 500,000 clones, around 87% were seen once, and the ten largest hold approximately 1%. This clone has a handful of counts. V gave up 5 bases and J gave up 15 bases, with 11 bases separating them. CDR1 and CDR2 (germline): WNHNN, SYGVQD (reference sequence). CDR3 length: 11 residues. The TCR originated in a woman aged 25 to 39 with acute COVID-19. Source material: PBMCs or T cells enriched from blood (not recorded which). The chain couples TRBV10-1 to TRBJ1-6; possible D gene TRBD1, 5 bases. CDR3 amino acids: CASSKDRHLHF. The CDR3 DNA reads as TGCGCCAGCAGTAAAGACAGACACCTCCACTTT.